Detailed here is one T cell receptor beta chain. An end of the junction does not agree with germline; a read error may underlie this. The source of the sample is a study of blood T cell repertoires in COVID-19. Study context: The cDNA or gDNA used as material had been derived from T cells, B-cell-depleted T cells, or PBMCs.

There are 12 residues in the CDR3. Germline V CDR1 and CDR2: SGHVS, FNYEAQ. Original processing notes: It was from reference gene primer amplification that nucleated cell counts were estimated. The assay was immunoSEQ multiplex PCR, and TCRdb's table has in-frame clones only and misses some. V, J and clone size reflect that table, while D and trimming were determined from the DNA. The table lists 150,000 to 200,000 clones, 70% to 90% of them singletons, with approximately 23% in the top ten. Across about two dozen US areas, participants ranged in age from about 18 to 90 years. Assignments of participants to cohorts depended upon their own reported clinical history.

The sample comprised PBMCs or T cells enriched from blood (not recorded which). The source of this sequence is a woman aged 40 to 49 in a cohort exposed to, infected with or recovered from COVID-19 (not recorded which). The chain uses TRBV7-6 and TRBJ2-1; D may be TRBD1 (6 bases). The CDR3 reads CASSSPLGALIF. The CDR3 DNA reads TGTGCCAGCAGCTCCCCCCTGGGGGCCCTCATCTTC. The complete variable domain, with remaining parts taken from reference TRBV7-6 and TRBJ2-1, reads GAGVSQSPRYKVTKRGQDVALRCDPISGHVSLYWYRQALGQGPEFLTYFNYEAQQDKSGLPNDRFSAERPEGSISTLTIQRTEQRDSAMYRCASSSPLGALIFGPGTRLTVL.